This TCR beta chain was identified during a study of T cells in Graves' hyperthyroidism and ophthalmopathy. V was clipped by 3 bases and J by 5 bases, with 10 bases between them. The CDR3 totals 13 residues. Ophthalmopathy patients all had a Clinical Activity Score of at least 3, a NOSPECS grade of at least 4 and disease under 3 months old. Diagnosis relied on clinical symptoms, serum thyroxine and TRAb, thyroid ultrasound and orbital computed tomography. PBMCs were collected from an approximately 10 ml volume of fresh peripheral blood. This clonotype occurred many times. Its antigen is still unknown. Notes on the study in general: The majority of expanded thyroid clonotypes above 0.001 also appeared in blood.

Amplification of TCR beta CDR3 regions was performed using RNA transcripts as template. In the first-round RT-PCR of the TCR CDR3, the HTBI primer set was used. One entry per CDR3 protein, called by TCRdb with MiXCR from the multiplex PCR reads. The sample holds about 600,000 distinct CDR3 sequences, 14% seen once. The receptor was isolated from a woman between 45 and 60 years old with Graves' ophthalmopathy. The sequenced material came from blood. V and J are TRBV12-3 or TRBV12-4 and TRBJ1-2, with D hard to call. CDR3 coding DNA: TGTGCCAGCAGTTTCGGACTTCAGTATGGCTACACCTTC. It encodes CASSFGLQYGYTF.